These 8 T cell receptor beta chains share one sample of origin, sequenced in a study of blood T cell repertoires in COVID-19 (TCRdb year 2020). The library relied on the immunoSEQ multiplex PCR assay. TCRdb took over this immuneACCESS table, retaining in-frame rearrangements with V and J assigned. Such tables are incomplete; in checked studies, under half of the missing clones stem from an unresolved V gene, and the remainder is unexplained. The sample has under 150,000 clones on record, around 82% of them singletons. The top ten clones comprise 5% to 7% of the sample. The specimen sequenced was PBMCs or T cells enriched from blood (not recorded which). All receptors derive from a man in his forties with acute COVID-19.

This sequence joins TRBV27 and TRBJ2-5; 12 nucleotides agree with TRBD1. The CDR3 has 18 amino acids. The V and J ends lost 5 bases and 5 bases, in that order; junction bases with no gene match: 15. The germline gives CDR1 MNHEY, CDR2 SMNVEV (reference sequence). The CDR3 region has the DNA TGTGCCAGCAGTATAACCCTACCGGGACAGGGGGCTGGGGAGACCCAGTACTTC. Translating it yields CASSITLPGQGAGETQYF.

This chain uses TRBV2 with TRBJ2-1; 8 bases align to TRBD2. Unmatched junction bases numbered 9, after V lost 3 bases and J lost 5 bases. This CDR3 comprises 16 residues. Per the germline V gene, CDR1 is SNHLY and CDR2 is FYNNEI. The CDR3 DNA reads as TGTGCCAGCAGTGACCCCGGGGGACTAGGGGACAATGAGCAGTTCTTC. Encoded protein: CASSDPGGLGDNEQFF.

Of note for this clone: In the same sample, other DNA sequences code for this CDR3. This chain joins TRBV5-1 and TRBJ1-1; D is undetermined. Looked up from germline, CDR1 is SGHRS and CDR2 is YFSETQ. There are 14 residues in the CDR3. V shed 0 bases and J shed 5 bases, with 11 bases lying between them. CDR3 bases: TGCGCCAGCAGCTTGGACCCCGGTAATACTGAAGCTTTCTTT. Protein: CASSLDPGNTEAFF.

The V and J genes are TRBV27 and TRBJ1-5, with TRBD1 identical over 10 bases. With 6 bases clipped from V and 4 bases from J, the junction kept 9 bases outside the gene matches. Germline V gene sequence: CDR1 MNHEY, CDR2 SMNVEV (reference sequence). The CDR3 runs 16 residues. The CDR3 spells CASRLRQGALNQPQHF. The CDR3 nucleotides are TGTGCCAGCAGATTACGACAGGGGGCGTTAAATCAGCCCCAGCATTTT.

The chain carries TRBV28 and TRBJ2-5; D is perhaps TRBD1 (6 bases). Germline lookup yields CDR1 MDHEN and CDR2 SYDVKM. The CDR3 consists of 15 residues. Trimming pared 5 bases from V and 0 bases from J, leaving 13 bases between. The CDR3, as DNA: TGTGCCAGCAGTGCCGGGACAAAGTACCAAGAGACCCAGTACTTC. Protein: CASSAGTKYQETQYF.

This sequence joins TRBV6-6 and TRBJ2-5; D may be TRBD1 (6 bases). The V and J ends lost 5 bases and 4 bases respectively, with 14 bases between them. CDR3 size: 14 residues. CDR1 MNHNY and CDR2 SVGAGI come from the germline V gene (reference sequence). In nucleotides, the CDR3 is TGTGCCAGCAGTGACCTGGGGGCCTTAGAGACCCAGTACTTC. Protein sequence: CASSDLGALETQYF.

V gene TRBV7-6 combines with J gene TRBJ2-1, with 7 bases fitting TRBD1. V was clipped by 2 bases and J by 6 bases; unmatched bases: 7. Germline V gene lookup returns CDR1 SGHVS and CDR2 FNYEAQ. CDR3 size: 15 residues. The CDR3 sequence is CASSLSTGTANEQFF. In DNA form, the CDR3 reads TGTGCCAGCAGCTTATCGACCGGGACAGCCAATGAGCAGTTCTTC.

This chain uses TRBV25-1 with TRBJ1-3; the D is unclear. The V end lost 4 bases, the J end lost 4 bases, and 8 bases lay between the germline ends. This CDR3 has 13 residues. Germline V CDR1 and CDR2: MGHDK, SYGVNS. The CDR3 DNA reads TGTGCCAGCAGTGGCGTGATCGGAAACACCATATATTTT. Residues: CASSGVIGNTIYF.